The present entry profiles one T cell receptor beta chain with its context. Repertoires were generated with immunoSEQ multiplex PCR, while TCRdb's copy carries only in-frame clones and drops some. The data show 320,000 or so clones, around 90% seen once. Living in 25 or so US areas, the participants were between roughly 18 and 90 years of age. Which cohort a participant joined came from the clinical history participants gave. The data originate from a study of blood T cell repertoires in COVID-19. Germline V CDR1 and CDR2: SGHRS, YFSETQ. Trimming left V 1 base short and J 3 bases short, with 11 bases between. The CDR3 extends over 14 amino acids.

Source material: PBMCs or T cells enriched from blood (not recorded which). V usage is TRBV5-1 and J usage is TRBJ2-7; D gene uncertain. The clonotype comes from a man in his sixties who had recovered from COVID-19. This chain's CDR3 is CASSLSDPHYEQYF. The CDR3 region has the DNA TGCGCCAGCAGCTTGTCAGATCCCCACTACGAGCAGTACTTC.